A single sample gave rise to the 22 T cell receptor beta chains below, sequenced in a study of blood T cell repertoires in COVID-19. Data came from immunoSEQ multiplex PCR; TCRdb stores just in-frame clones and leaves some out. The repertoire includes some 80,000 clones, 85% to 90% of them detected once, and about 2.5% sits in the top ten. Sequenced material: peripheral blood. Receptors originate from a human donor in a cohort sampled during active COVID-19.

The V gene is TRBV2, the J gene TRBJ2-7; 8 bases match TRBD1. The V and J ends lost 4 bases and 4 bases, in that order; junction bases with no gene match: 9. Germline CDR1 is SNHLY and CDR2 is FYNNEI. The CDR3 consists of 15 residues. CDR3 DNA: TGTGCCAGCAGTGTTGGACAGGGTGAACTTTACGAGCAGTACTTC. This sequence encodes CASSVGQGELYEQYF. The variable domain in full, completed from reference TRBV2 and TRBJ2-7, reads EPEVTQTPSHQVTQMGQEVILRCVPISNHLYFYWYRQILGQKVEFLVSFYNNEISEKSEIFDDQFSVERPDGSNFTLKIRSTKLEDSAMYFCASSVGQGELYEQYFGPGTRLTVT.

The chain has TRBV6-2 or TRBV6-3 and TRBJ2-1; 16 bases agree with TRBD2. This CDR3 region has 18 residues. Germline V gene data show CDR1 as MNHEY and CDR2 as SVGEGT. Trimming removed 4 bases from V and 4 bases from J; junction bases left unmatched: 7. The CDR3 DNA sequence: TGTGCCAGCAGTTCGGTACCGGGACTAGCGGGAGGGTACAATGAGCAGTTCTTC. Amino acids: CASSSVPGLAGGYNEQFF.

The gene calls are TRBV5-5 and TRBJ1-1; D is uncertain. The CDR3 covers 15 residues. Trimming removed 0 bases at V and 2 bases at J, with 11 bases between. The germline CDR1 and CDR2 sequences are SGHKS and YYEKEE (reference sequence). The CDR3 DNA reads as TGTGCCAGCAGCTTGGAGCTATCCCCTAACACTGAAGCTTTCTTT. Encoded protein: CASSLELSPNTEAFF.

As DNA, the CDR3 is TGTGCCAGCAGGGGACAGGGGGTCTACGAGCAGTACTTC. It encodes CASRGQGVYEQYF. This chain connects TRBV25-1 to TRBJ2-7, with TRBD1 matching 11 bases. Unmatched junction bases numbered 1, after V lost 6 bases and J lost 3 bases. CDR1 MGHDK and CDR2 SYGVNS come from the germline V gene. CDR3 length: 13 residues.

The J gene is TRBJ1-5, the V gene TRBV28, with D unresolved. This CDR3 contains 14 residues. The germline V gene has CDR1 MDHEN and CDR2 SYDVKM. Trimming shortened V by 7 bases and J by 7 bases, and 17 bases separated the two germline ends. The CDR3 sequence: CASKEGRPEQPQHF. The CDR3 nucleotides are TGTGCCAGCAAAGAAGGCCGTCCGGAGCAGCCCCAGCATTTT.

This chain links TRBV19 with TRBJ1-3, with TRBD1 matching 9 bases. Losses at the gene ends were 5 bases for V and 7 bases for J; bases not matched to a gene: 12. Germline values: CDR1 LNHDA, CDR2 SQIVND (reference sequence). CDR3 size: 16 residues. This CDR3 reads CASSARQGGVGNTIYF. Here the CDR3 DNA reads TGTGCCAGTAGTGCTCGACAGGGGGGAGTGGGTAACACCATATATTTT. The full variable domain, with the rest looked up from reference TRBV19 and TRBJ1-3, is DGGITQSPKYLFRKEGQNVTLSCEQNLNHDAMYWYRQDPGQGLRLIYYSQIVNDFQKGDIAEGYSVSREKKESFPLTVTSAQKNPTAFYLCASSARQGGVGNTIYFGEGSWLTVV.

The V gene is TRBV5-1, the J gene TRBJ1-3; D is unclear. V dropped 4 bases and J dropped 0 bases, with 14 bases sitting between them. Germline CDR1 is SGHRS and CDR2 is YFSETQ. The CDR3 is 16 amino acids. The CDR3 sequence is CASSPLSISSGNTIYF. The CDR3 nucleotides are TGCGCCAGCAGCCCCCTGTCGATCAGCTCTGGAAACACCATATATTTT.

V gene TRBV7-2 combines with J gene TRBJ1-2, with 7 bases that match TRBD1. CDR1 and CDR2 from the germline V gene are SGHTA and FQGNSA. CDR3 length: 15 amino acids. V lost 3 bases to trimming and J lost 2 bases; unmatched junction nucleotides: 6. CDR3 region: CASSFRAGGNYGYTF. As DNA, the CDR3 is TGTGCCAGCAGCTTTCGAGCAGGGGGGAACTATGGCTACACCTTC. Looking up the rest from reference TRBV7-2 and TRBJ1-2 gives the full variable domain: GAGVSQSPSNKVTEKGKDVELRCDPISGHTALYWYRQSLGQGLEFLIYFQGNSAPDKSGLPSDRFSAERTGGSVSTLTIQRTQQEDSAVYLCASSFRAGGNYGYTFGSGTRLTVV.

The gene calls are TRBV28 and TRBJ2-3; D is possibly TRBD1 (5 bases). The germline V gene encodes CDR1 MDHEN and CDR2 SYDVKM. The CDR3 loop spans 14 amino acids. V was pared by 1 base and J by 2 bases, with 7 bases between. CDR3 bases: TGTGCCAGCAGTTTATCGACAGTCACAGATACGCAGTATTTT. This gives the protein CASSLSTVTDTQYF.

The V and J genes are TRBV19 and TRBJ1-3; TRBD1 might be the D (6 bases). Trimming took off 6 bases at V and 0 bases at J, with 15 bases between the two ends. Germline values: CDR1 LNHDA, CDR2 SQIVND (reference sequence). The CDR3 extends over 16 amino acids. The CDR3 region is CASRVQGRNSGNTIYF. DNA for the CDR3: TGTGCCAGTAGAGTGCAGGGGCGTAACTCTGGAAACACCATATATTTT.

This rearrangement joins TRBV7-2 to TRBJ2-4, with 7 positions matching TRBD1. Looked up from germline, CDR1 is SGHTA and CDR2 is FQGNSA. Trimming removed 3 bases from V and 4 bases from J; junction bases left unmatched: 6. This CDR3 comprises 15 residues. For the CDR3, the DNA is TGTGCCAGCAGCTTTTCCGGACAGGTTAAAAACATTCAGTACTTC. Translated, it gives CASSFSGQVKNIQYF.

This clone was seen only once. The V call is TRBV7-2, the J call TRBJ2-3, with 10 bases aligning to TRBD2. J was trimmed by 4 bases and V by 5 bases; bases with no gene match: 9. This CDR3 has 16 residues. Germline values: CDR1 SGHTA, CDR2 FQGNSA. The DNA for the CDR3 is TGTGCCAGCAGCCCGCAAGCGGGGGGGATTCCAGATACGCAGTATTTT. Translating it yields CASSPQAGGIPDTQYF.

The gene calls are TRBV14 and TRBJ2-7; a weak D match, TRBD2 (5 bases). The germline CDR1 and CDR2 sequences are SGHDN and FVKESK. The CDR3 loop spans 13 amino acids. Deletions cut 1 base from V and 5 bases from J, with 9 bases between. The CDR3 protein is CASSQATGNEQYF. The CDR3 DNA reads as TGTGCCAGCAGCCAAGCGACGGGGAACGAGCAGTACTTC.

This clone was observed a single time. This chain links TRBV7-2 with TRBJ2-7; 8 bases map to TRBD1. Losses at the gene ends were 5 bases for V and 2 bases for J; bases not matched to a gene: 5. The germline V gene has CDR1 SGHTA and CDR2 FQGNSA. The CDR3 totals 14 residues. CDR3 sequence (DNA): TGTGCCAGCAGCGTAGGACAGGGTCCCTACGAGCAGTACTTC. Amino acids: CASSVGQGPYEQYF.

This clone has a single count. This chain connects TRBV19 to TRBJ2-3; 11 bases are a match to TRBD2. The length of the CDR3 is 15 residues. The germline gives CDR1 LNHDA, CDR2 SQIVND (reference sequence). V trimming: 8 bases; J trimming: 3 bases; junction bases outside the gene matches: 7. The CDR3 protein is CASQPLAGGTDTQYF. The CDR3, as DNA: TGTGCCAGTCAACCCCTAGCGGGAGGAACAGATACGCAGTATTTT.

This chain uses TRBV27 with TRBJ2-5; 10 bases line up with TRBD2. Per germline, CDR1 MNHEY and CDR2 SMNVEV (reference sequence). V dropped 6 bases and J dropped 3; count of bases not matched to a gene: 4. This CDR3 has 14 amino acids. The chain's CDR3 is CASSPLAGEETQYF. DNA of the CDR3: TGTGCCAGCAGCCCGCTAGCGGGGGAAGAGACCCAGTACTTC.

This chain connects TRBV30 to TRBJ1-2, with 7 bases identical to TRBD1. This CDR3 spans 11 amino acids. V lost 3 bases and J lost 5; bases outside the gene matches: 0. CDR1 is GTSNPN, CDR2 SVGIG, per germline (reference sequence). CDR3 loop: CAWSRGYGYTF. DNA for the CDR3: TGTGCCTGGAGCAGGGGGTATGGCTACACCTTC.

V is TRBV7-9 and J is TRBJ2-3; possibly TRBD2 for D (5 bases). The V gene lost 4 bases and the J gene lost 0 bases, with 14 bases spanning the gap. Germline-derived CDR1 and CDR2 are SEHNR and FQNEAQ (reference sequence). This CDR3 has 16 amino acids. The CDR3 here is CASSSFGTRSTDTQYF. The CDR3 DNA follows: TGTGCCAGCAGCTCCTTCGGCACTAGAAGCACAGATACGCAGTATTTT.

The V and J genes are TRBV6-5 and TRBJ2-7; 7 bases map to TRBD1. CDR3 length: 11 residues. Germline CDR1 reads MNHEY; CDR2 reads SVGAGI. The V segment lost 8 bases and the J segment 4 bases; nucleotides outside the gene matches: 2. The CDR3 coding sequence is TGTGCCAGCTGGACAGGATACGAGCAGTACTTC. It is translated as CASWTGYEQYF.

The chain has TRBV7-8 and TRBJ2-7; D is undetermined. The CDR3 has 12 amino acids. V lost 7 bases and J lost 5, with 12 bases in between. Germline loops: CDR1 SGHVS, CDR2 FQNEAQ. The CDR3 reads CASTSRSHEQYF. The CDR3 DNA sequence: TGTGCCAGCACCTCCCGGTCCCACGAGCAGTACTTC.

This chain uses TRBV30 with TRBJ2-3; a possible D gene is TRBD2 (6 bases). Germline assignment: CDR1 GTSNPN and CDR2 SVGIG (reference sequence). The CDR3 loop spans 15 amino acids. V gave up 2 bases and J gave up 5 bases, with 17 bases separating them. CDR3 loop: CAWSYHTGGGDTQYF. The CDR3 DNA follows: TGTGCCTGGAGTTACCACACCGGGGGAGGAGATACGCAGTATTTT. The full variable domain, its missing parts supplied by reference TRBV30 and TRBJ2-3, is SQTIHQWPATLVQPVGSPLSLECTVEGTSNPNLYWYRQAAGRGLQLLFYSVGIGQISSEVPQNLSASRPQDRQFILSSKKLLLSDSGFYLCAWSYHTGGGDTQYFGPGTRLTVL.

The rearrangement joins TRBV18 to TRBJ2-5, with 7 bases identical to TRBD2. After removal of 2 bases from V and 5 bases from J, the junction contained 8 bases not matched to a gene. CDR3 size: 15 residues. CDR1 and CDR2 (germline): KGHSH, LQKENI. The CDR3 region is CASSPNRGEMETQYF. The DNA of the CDR3 is TGTGCCAGCTCACCAAATCGGGGGGAGATGGAGACCCAGTACTTC.